The rows below give T cell receptor beta chains drawn from one sample of a study of T cell responses to AZD1222 COVID-19 vaccine. Only in-frame clones appear in the TCRdb table, and some are missing; sequencing was by immunoSEQ multiplex PCR. The sample lists 140,000 to 150,000 clones, 90% to 95% occurring once. Sequences were derived from peripheral blood, sampled on day 0 of AZD1222 vaccination. The receptors were gathered from an adult in good health. The CDR3 runs from the conserved cysteine through the conserved F or W. D genes are given only for firm matches. Size tells how often a clone was seen (once, few, many) or the class of an expanded clone, and some rows leave it out.

j_call d_call v_call clone_size cdr3_nt cdr3_aa
TRBJ1-6 TRBD1 TRBV7-8 once TGTGCCAGCAGCTTAGGGGGGACAGGGTACGTGTCACCCCTCCACTTT CASSLGGTGYVSPLHF
TRBJ1-4 - TRBV9 - TGTGCCAGCAGCAGTAAGATACTAAAGGTGTTTTTT CASSSKILKVFF
TRBJ1-3 - TRBV19 - TGTGCCAGCCGGGTCCTCAACTCTGGAAACACCATATATTTT CASRVLNSGNTIYF
TRBJ2-5 - TRBV7-2 once TGTGCCAGCAGCCCGCAGTTGCGGAGGTACCAAGAGACCCAGTACTTC CASSPQLRRYQETQYF
TRBJ1-6 - TRBV27 once TGTGCCAGCAGTCCTATTTCTGGGCTCTATAATTCACCCCTCCACTTT CASSPISGLYNSPLHF
TRBJ1-1 - TRBV5-4 - TGTGCCAGCAGCTTGGCCGGGAACAGGATGAACACTGAAGCTTTCTTT CASSLAGNRMNTEAFF
TRBJ1-1 - TRBV6-5 once TGTGCCAGCATATCCGGGGCGGGCACTGAAGCTTTCTTT CASISGAGTEAFF
TRBJ1-4 - TRBV5-6 - TGTGCCTCCATCCAGAGCGGTGGTAATGAAAAACTGTTTTTT CASIQSGGNEKLFF
TRBJ1-4 - TRBV30 - TGTGCCTGGACCGGACGATTCTACAATGAAAAACTGTTTTTT CAWTGRFYNEKLFF
TRBJ2-7 TRBD1 TRBV19 - TGTGCCAGTGGAAACAGGGGGCTGGGTGAGCAGTACTTC CASGNRGLGEQYF
TRBJ2-3 TRBD2 TRBV14 few TGTGCCAGCAGCCAAAGTAGCGGGGGGGCCCCAGATACGCAGTATTTT CASSQSSGGAPDTQYF
TRBJ2-7 TRBD2 TRBV5-4 - TGTGCCAGCAGCTTGGCCGGACTAGCGGGAGGTATTTACGAGCAGTACTTC CASSLAGLAGGIYEQYF
TRBJ1-5 TRBD1 TRBV24-1 - TGTGCCACCAGCGACAGGGACTGGGGGCAGCCCCAGCATTTT CATSDRDWGQPQHF
TRBJ2-1 TRBD1 TRBV7-8 - TGTGCCAGCAGCTTAGCGTGGAGACAGGGGGACAATGAGCAGTTCTTC CASSLAWRQGDNEQFF
TRBJ2-6 TRBD1 TRBV27 - TGTGCCAGCAGTTTAGCCGGGACAGGGATCGTCCTGACTTTC CASSLAGTGIVLTF
TRBJ2-7 - TRBV4-1 - TGCGCCAGCAGCCAAGGGGTCAGGGGGGACGAGCAGTACTTC CASSQGVRGDEQYF
TRBJ2-3 TRBD2 TRBV27 - TGTGCCAGCAGTGTTAGGGCTAGCGGGGCAACAGATACGCAGTATTTT CASSVRASGATDTQYF
TRBJ2-7 - TRBV27 - TGTGCCAGCAGTTTATCAGGGGGGGAGCAGTACTTC CASSLSGGEQYF
TRBJ1-5 - TRBV6-5 - TGTGCCAGCAGTCGACTTGGAGGCGGCCAGCCCCAGCATTTT CASSRLGGGQPQHF
TRBJ2-3 TRBD1 TRBV24-1 - TGTGCCACCAGTGATCCCGGACAGGGAACAGATACGCAGTATTTT CATSDPGQGTDTQYF
TRBJ1-1 - TRBV5-1 - TGCGCCAGCAGCCATGGCGAGGGCACTGAAGCTTTCTTT CASSHGEGTEAFF
TRBJ2-3 - TRBV13 - TGTGCCAGCAGCGCCCAGGGGACGGGCACAGATACGCAGTATTTT CASSAQGTGTDTQYF
TRBJ1-2 - TRBV4-1 - TGCGCCAGCAACCAAGTCCACCGTCCAGCTAACTATGGCTACACCTTC CASNQVHRPANYGYTF
TRBJ1-1 - TRBV19 - - CASSIEVGFGTFF
TRBJ1-1 - TRBV7-9 - TGTGCCAGCAGCCCCGGACAGTCTGAAGCTTTCTTT CASSPGQSEAFF
TRBJ1-4 TRBD1 TRBV5-1 - TGCGCCAGCAGCTTGGTTAACAGGGGGCGTAGTGAAAAACTGTTTTTT CASSLVNRGRSEKLFF
TRBJ2-6 - TRBV7-2 - TGTGCCAGCAGCCGAGGTGGGGCCAACGTCCTGACTTTC CASSRGGANVLTF
TRBJ2-3 - TRBV7-9 once TGTGCCAGCAGCCCCCGTGGGGGCGCGGGTGAATCGGATACGCAGTATTTT CASSPRGGAGESDTQYF
TRBJ1-1 - TRBV4-1 - TGCGCCAGCAGCCCGGGCGGGGGGGCCACTGAAGCTTTCTTT CASSPGGGATEAFF
TRBJ2-3 TRBD1 TRBV5-5 - TGTGCCAGCAGCTTGAGACAGGGCCAAGATACGCAGTATTTT CASSLRQGQDTQYF
TRBJ2-7 - TRBV7-2 - TGTGCCAGCAGCTCCAGAGTGGGCAGCTCCTACGAGCAGTACTTC CASSSRVGSSYEQYF
TRBJ2-1 TRBD2 TRBV7-2 few TGTGCCAGCAGCTTAGCCGGGGGGGCCTCCAATGAGCAGTTCTTC CASSLAGGASNEQFF
TRBJ1-4 TRBD1 TRBV5-1 - TGCGCCAGCAGCTCACAGGGGGCTGAAGAAAAACTGTTTTTT CASSSQGAEEKLFF
TRBJ2-3 TRBD1 TRBV9 - TGTGCCAGCAGCGTAGGACAGGGCGAGTCAGGACTGAGGGTAGATACGCAGTATTTT CASSVGQGESGLRVDTQYF
TRBJ2-2 TRBD2 TRBV4-3 - TGCGCCAGCAGCCCAGGTAGCGGGATTAACACCGGGGAGCTGTTTTTT CASSPGSGINTGELFF
TRBJ2-3 - TRBV7-3 - TGTGCCAGCAGCGCAAGTGCCACTATCGAGACAGATACGCAGTATTTT CASSASATIETDTQYF
TRBJ2-1 - TRBV3-1/TRBV3-2 - TGTGCCAGCAGCCAAGTGGCCCACTTGGTAAATGAGCAGTTCTTC CASSQVAHLVNEQFF
TRBJ2-5 - TRBV9 - TGTGCCAGCAGCGTAGGGACATCACAAGAGACCCAGTACTTC CASSVGTSQETQYF
TRBJ2-1 - TRBV10-3 - TGTGCCATCAGCACCCTCGTTAAATTCCAGGCAGCCAACTCCTACAATGAGCAGTTCTTC CAISTLVKFQAANSYNEQFF
TRBJ1-6 - TRBV11-2 once TGTGCCAGCAGCCCAGGGAATTCACCCCTCCACTTT CASSPGNSPLHF
TRBJ1-5 - TRBV7-6 - TGTGCCAGCAGCCCAATCACCGCACAGGTTGGGGGGAGCCAGCCCCAGCATTTT CASSPITAQVGGSQPQHF
TRBJ2-7 TRBD1 TRBV15 - TGTGCCACCAGCAGAGAAACAGGGGGCAAGGGGGAGCAGTACTTC CATSRETGGKGEQYF
TRBJ2-6 - TRBV2 - TGTGCCAGCAGGTCCAAGGGTGGCAACGTCCTGACTTTC CASRSKGGNVLTF
TRBJ1-1 - TRBV5-1 - TGCGCCAGCAGCTTATGGGACTACAGTCCCGACAGCGAAGCTTTCTTT CASSLWDYSPDSEAFF
TRBJ1-1 - TRBV7-2 once TGTGCCAGCAGCTTAGGTTCGGGCACTGAAGCTTTCTTT CASSLGSGTEAFF
TRBJ1-5 - TRBV24-1 - TGTGCCACCAGCCCACGGAGGAGGGGTAACAATCAGCCCCAGCATTTT CATSPRRRGNNQPQHF
TRBJ2-7 TRBD1 TRBV7-6 - TGTGCCAGCAGCTTGGCTACAGGGGGCGGCTCCTACGAGCAGTACTTC CASSLATGGGSYEQYF
TRBJ1-1 - TRBV25-1 - TGTGCCAGCAGTGAAACACTAATGAACACTGAAGCTTTCTTT CASSETLMNTEAFF
TRBJ1-5 TRBD1 TRBV28 - TGTGCCAGCAGTTTATTGCAGGGGGGAGGCAATCAGCCCCAGCATTTT CASSLLQGGGNQPQHF
TRBJ1-5 - TRBV28 - TGTGCCAGCAGTTTAGGGGGTAGCAATCAGCCCCAGCATTTT CASSLGGSNQPQHF
TRBJ2-5 - TRBV7-7 - TGTGCCAGCAGCAACATGGGGGGCACGGAGACCCAGTACTTC CASSNMGGTETQYF
TRBJ1-2 TRBD1 TRBV11-2 once TGTGCCAGCAACCTAGGCGGGACAGGGCACTATGGCTACACCTTC CASNLGGTGHYGYTF
TRBJ2-7 - TRBV20-1 few TGCAGTGCTAGTCCCCGACTTGGAACTTCCTACGAGCAGTACTTC CSASPRLGTSYEQYF
TRBJ2-3 - TRBV5-1 - TGCGCCAGCATTCGCGCACCGAGCACAGATACGCAGTATTTT CASIRAPSTDTQYF